This T cell receptor (beta chain) was profiled in a study of cytotoxic CD8 clonotypes in ibrutinib-treated CLL. Investigators sought sequencing depths of between 1 in 200,000 and 1 in 1 million T cells. The table came from immunoSEQ multiplex PCR; TCRdb's copy has only in-frame clones and leaves some out. Counted here are around 250,000 clones, roughly 74% occurring once; the ten biggest clones make up 15%. This clone came up a few times. The target antigen is unknown. The study's findings and limits: A rise in clonality was seen at ibrutinib response, and a fall back toward baseline was seen at progression.

CDR1 and CDR2 from the germline V gene are MNHNS and SASEGT. CDR3 size: 14 residues. V lost 4 bases, J lost 3 bases, and 12 bases lay in between. The material was PBMCs, obtained after 24 months of ibrutinib treatment. The sequence was obtained from a human donor with chronic lymphocytic leukemia. The chain joins TRBV6-1 to TRBJ2-5; D may be TRBD2 (6 bases). CDR3 bases: TGTGCCAGCAGTGCTAGGGGACTTAAAGAGACCCAGTACTTC. Encoded protein: CASSARGLKETQYF.